The 26 T cell receptor beta chains below all came from one sample that was sequenced in a study of sequential checkpoint blockade in melanoma. TCRdb keeps only in-frame clones here, not all; method: immunoSEQ multiplex PCR. The profile shows around 19,000 clones, 60% to 80% of them singletons. Treatment specified: randomized to nivolumab then ipilimumab (arm A) or the reverse (arm B). The specimen was CD8+ T cells sorted from blood (inferred from file names), collected from a patient given nivolumab and ipilimumab in sequence. The receptors originated from a human donor with melanoma.

The rearrangement links TRBV12-2 to TRBJ1-4; the table names TRBD1, a call not compared with the DNA. TRBV12-2 is a recognized pseudogene. The CDR3 is 16 residues long. This CDR3 is CASRAQNPTTNEKLFF. The CDR3 DNA is TGTGCAAGTCGAGCACAGAATCCCACAACTAATGAAAAACTGTTTTTT.

This clone was seen more than once but under ten times. The chain uses TRBV7-8 and TRBJ2-7; D may be TRBD1 (6 bases). Germline CDR1 SGHVS, CDR2 FQNEAQ. V lost 7 bases to trimming and J lost 3 bases, with 16 bases between them. The length of the CDR3 is 14 residues. The chain's CDR3 is CASTRGWDNYEQYV. CDR3 coding DNA: TGTGCCAGCACCCGAGGGTGGGACAACTACGAGCAGTACGTC.

The chain links TRBV19 to TRBJ1-2, with TRBD1 as a possible D gene (6 bases). The CDR3 spans 12 residues. Germline V gene data show CDR1 as LNHDA and CDR2 as SQIVND (reference sequence). V was trimmed by 5 bases and J by 8 bases, leaving 12 bases between them. The CDR3 bases are TGTGCCAGTAGTTGGCAGGGGTACGGCTACACCTTC. Amino acid sequence: CASSWQGYGYTF.

The V gene is TRBV11-1, the J gene TRBJ1-1, with D perhaps matching TRBD1 (5 bases). The V end lost 5 bases, the J end lost 0 bases, and 7 bases lay between the germline ends. Per germline, CDR1 SGHAT and CDR2 FQDESV (reference sequence). The CDR3 runs to 13 residues. The CDR3 nucleotides are TGTGCCAGCAGCCCGGGGGTGAACACTGAAGCTTTCTTT. It encodes CASSPGVNTEAFF.

This rearrangement joins TRBV27 to TRBJ2-2; D call uncertain. The length of the CDR3 is 13 residues. V was pared by 5 bases and J by 4 bases, with 8 bases between. The germline gives CDR1 MNHEY, CDR2 SMNVEV (reference sequence). The CDR3 here is CASSPRFTGELFF. The CDR3 coding sequence is TGTGCCAGCAGTCCGCGGTTCACCGGGGAGCTGTTTTTT.

This sequence joins TRBV6-1 and TRBJ2-1; maybe TRBD1 (6 bases). Germline V gene sequence: CDR1 MNHNS, CDR2 SASEGT. Trimming removed 5 bases at V and 6 bases at J, with 8 bases between. The CDR3 extends over 12 amino acids. For the CDR3, the DNA is TGTGCCAGCAGTATAGGGGGCAATGAGCAGTTCTTC. It translates to CASSIGGNEQFF.

This chain joins TRBV4-3 and TRBJ2-5, with D maybe TRBD2 (6 bases). V was clipped by 0 bases and J by 9 bases, with 17 bases between them. The CDR3 covers 15 residues. Germline V lookup: CDR1 LGHNA, CDR2 YSLEER. CDR3 coding DNA: TGCGCCAGCAGCCAAGAACCGGGACTGAGATCTCCCCAGTACTTC. Amino acid sequence: CASSQEPGLRSPQYF.

The chain is built from TRBV27 and TRBJ2-3, with TRBD2 matching over 11 bases. Germline CDR1 and CDR2: MNHEY and SMNVEV (reference sequence). V trimming: 7 bases; J trimming: 4 bases; junction bases outside the gene matches: 19. The CDR3 runs 19 residues. As DNA, the CDR3 is TGTGCCAGCACCCATTTGGGGATGACTAGCGGGGTGAAGGCAGATACGCAGTATTTT. This codes for CASTHLGMTSGVKADTQYF.

The chain joins TRBV7-3 to TRBJ2-2, with 11 bases aligning to TRBD2. V lost 5 bases, J lost 1 base, and 3 bases stayed unmatched. This CDR3 contains 16 residues. In germline, CDR1 is SGHTA, CDR2 FQGTGA. The CDR3 sequence is CASSLSGGENTGELFF. The DNA for the CDR3 is TGTGCCAGCAGCCTTAGCGGGGGGGAGAACACCGGGGAGCTGTTTTTT.

This clone was picked up a small number of times. The genes are TRBV4-2 and TRBJ2-5; TRBD2 is a possible D gene (6 bases). Germline V lookup: CDR1 LGHNA, CDR2 YNFKEQ. The V end was cut by 0 bases, the J end by 5 bases, with 19 bases between. The CDR3 extends over 17 amino acids. CDR3 residues: CASSQDLPSALGETQYF. CDR3 sequence (DNA): TGTGCCAGCAGCCAAGATCTCCCTAGCGCTCTCGGGGAGACCCAGTACTTC.

The chain recombines TRBV6-1 with TRBJ1-5; TRBD1 is a possible D gene (5 bases). The germline CDR1 and CDR2 sequences are MNHNS and SASEGT. The CDR3 is made up of 17 amino acids. Trimming cost V 0 bases and J 3 bases, with 15 bases left between them. The CDR3: CASSEAWGRRFNQPQHF. In DNA, the CDR3 is TGTGCCAGCAGTGAAGCGTGGGGGAGGAGGTTCAATCAGCCCCAGCATTTT.

This clone was seen a single time. The chain's CDR3 is CASSPTGMGTGELFF. The CDR3 DNA reads TGTGCCAGCTCCCCCACAGGGATGGGCACCGGGGAGCTGTTTTTT. The chain joins TRBV18 to TRBJ2-2; D possibly corresponds to TRBD1 (6 bases). This CDR3 is built from 15 residues. Germline V gene data show CDR1 as KGHSH and CDR2 as LQKENI. Trimming left V 6 bases short and J 4 bases short, with 15 bases between.

This sequence joins TRBV7-6 and TRBJ2-1; TRBD2 aligns across 13 bases. In germline, CDR1 is SGHVS, CDR2 FNYEAQ. V trimming: 3 bases; J trimming: 9 bases; junction bases outside the gene matches: 5. The CDR3 covers 15 residues. The CDR3 spells CASSFITSGGGEQFF. In DNA, the CDR3 is TGTGCCAGCAGCTTTATAACTAGCGGGGGGGGTGAGCAGTTCTTC.

The chain joins TRBV28 to TRBJ1-5, with D perhaps TRBD1 (6 bases). Germline V gives CDR1 MDHEN, CDR2 SYDVKM. CDR3 length: 14 amino acids. The V end lost 7 bases, the J end lost 5 bases, and 15 bases lay between the germline ends. CDR3 DNA: TGTGCCAGCACGCTGGGAACAGGGTATCAGCCCCAGCATTTT. Its translation is CASTLGTGYQPQHF.

This clone was seen a handful of times. The chain recombines TRBV2 with TRBJ1-2; maybe TRBD1 (5 bases). Looked up from germline, CDR1 is SNHLY and CDR2 is FYNNEI. This CDR3 is 19 amino acids long. V was shortened by 0 bases and J by 0 bases, with 20 bases between the two germline ends. CDR3 in amino acids: CASSEAWGDRATPNYGYTF. CDR3 in DNA: TGTGCCAGCAGTGAAGCGTGGGGGGACCGCGCGACTCCTAACTATGGCTACACCTTC.

The genes are TRBV11-3 and TRBJ2-2, with TRBD1 matching over 9 bases. Germline V gene data show CDR1 as SGHNT and CDR2 as YENEEA. CDR3 size: 18 residues. Trimming removed 5 bases from V and 3 bases from J; junction bases left unmatched: 13. The CDR3 DNA reads as TGTGCCAGCAGCCCAAGACCCGGGACAGGGAGTGACACCGGGGAGCTGTTTTTT. It codes for CASSPRPGTGSDTGELFF.

This chain links TRBV7-2 with TRBJ1-2, with no clear D. Germline values: CDR1 SGHTA, CDR2 FQGNSA. The CDR3 covers 13 residues. V shed 5 bases and J shed 8 bases, with 15 bases lying between them. The CDR3 nucleotides are TGTGCCAGCAGCCCCACAGTATCCTCGGGCTACACCTTC. Translation gives CASSPTVSSGYTF.

This clone was seen a few times. V is TRBV9 and J is TRBJ1-5; D remains ambiguous. This CDR3 is 14 amino acids long. V gave up 5 bases and J gave up 1 base, with 10 bases separating them. Germline CDR1 and CDR2: SGDLS and YYNGEE. This chain's CDR3 is CASRRLGSNQPQHF. In DNA form, the CDR3 reads TGTGCCAGCAGGCGGCTTGGGAGCAATCAGCCCCAGCATTTT.

The chain recombines TRBV5-4 with TRBJ1-1, with 9 bases lining up with TRBD1. Germline trimming cut 4 bases from V and 4 bases from J; bases unmatched to any gene: 5. Germline assignment: CDR1 SGHNT and CDR2 YYREEE (reference sequence). This CDR3 spans 14 amino acids. The CDR3, as DNA: TGTGCCAGCAGCCCAGGGGACAGGGTCACTGAAGCTTTCTTT. Residues: CASSPGDRVTEAFF.

The chain recombines TRBV27 with TRBJ1-5, with 7 bases matching TRBD1. This CDR3 has 14 residues. In germline, CDR1 is MNHEY, CDR2 SMNVEV (reference sequence). Trimming cost V 3 bases and J 7 bases; bases outside gene matches: 6. The CDR3 nucleotides are TGTGCCAGCAGTTTTCGAGGGGGCGACCAGCCCCAGCATTTT. Its translation is CASSFRGGDQPQHF.

By share, this clone counts as medium-sized. The V call is TRBV6-4, the J call TRBJ2-1, with 9 nucleotides matching TRBD1. The germline CDR1 and CDR2 sequences are MRHNA and SNTAGT. This CDR3 comprises 14 residues. Trimming removed 0 bases from V and 6 bases from J; junction bases left unmatched: 0. The CDR3 DNA is TGTGCCAGCAGTGACTCGACAGGGGGCAATGAGCAGTTCTTC. This codes for CASSDSTGGNEQFF.

The CDR3 bases are TGTGCCAGCAGCTCGGGCGCGACTAGCGGGGGGTCTTACAATGAGCAGTTCTTC. Its protein product is CASSSGATSGGSYNEQFF. V is TRBV7-8 and J is TRBJ2-1, with 13 nucleotides matching TRBD2. Germline values: CDR1 SGHVS, CDR2 FQNEAQ. V trimming: 4 bases; J trimming: 4 bases; junction bases outside the gene matches: 10. This CDR3 is built from 18 residues.

V gene TRBV7-9 combines with J gene TRBJ2-7; 11 positions match TRBD1. The J segment lost 4 bases and the V segment lost 4 bases, leaving 6 bases of the junction unmatched. Germline CDR1 SEHNR, CDR2 FQNEAQ (reference sequence). The CDR3 totals 15 residues. CDR3 sequence reads: CASSYSDRGLYEQYF. The CDR3 DNA reads as TGTGCCAGCAGCTACTCGGACAGGGGGCTTTACGAGCAGTACTTC.

The chain joins TRBV9 to TRBJ1-3; no clear D gene. Trimming cost V 6 bases and J 1 base, with 11 bases left between them. Germline V gene lookup returns CDR1 SGDLS and CDR2 YYNGEE. This CDR3 is built from 14 residues. CDR3 in amino acids: CASNGVGSGNTIYF. The CDR3 nucleotides read TGTGCCAGCAACGGGGTTGGATCTGGAAACACCATATATTTT.

The V call is TRBV6-1, the J call TRBJ1-1, with TRBD1 as a possible D gene (5 bases). CDR3 length equals 10 residues. V was shortened by 8 bases and J by 13 bases, with 14 bases between the two germline ends. Germline CDR1 reads MNHNS; CDR2 reads SASEGT. The CDR3 spells CASQGRFDFF. The DNA of the CDR3 is TGTGCCAGCCAGGGAAGGTTTGATTTCTTT.

CDR3 sequence: CASSFRDFTDTQYF. As DNA, the CDR3 is TGTGCCAGCAGTTTTCGGGACTTCACAGATACGCAGTATTTT. The chain joins TRBV27 to TRBJ2-3; possibly TRBD2 for D (6 bases). Germline assignment: CDR1 MNHEY and CDR2 SMNVEV (reference sequence). The V end was cut by 3 bases, the J end by 2 bases, with 9 bases between. The CDR3 extends over 14 amino acids.